A selection of T cell receptor beta chains follows, all from one sample in a study of neurological immune-mediated disorders. TCRdb ran MiXCR on the 5' RACE reads and lists one entry per CDR3 protein. This sample has under 70,000 distinct CDR3 sequences; approximately 3.3% occur once, and the top ten carry roughly 5.2%. The sample comprised PBMCs. The receptor set was obtained from a woman aged 45-65 years with multiple sclerosis. Each CDR3 is given with its conserved first and last residue. The D gene is left open where the match is weak. Size is stated as how often the clone was seen (once, few, many) or a class if it is expanded.

>many|NA|TRBJ1-5|TRBV6-2/TRBV6-3
CASSLGYQPQHF
TGTGCCAGCAGTTTGGGGTACCAGCCCCAGCATTTT
>many|NA|TRBJ2-3|TRBV7-8
CASSRHQRGTDTQYF
TGTGCCAGCAGCAGACATCAAAGGGGCACAGATACGCAGTATTTT
>many|NA|TRBJ1-5|TRBV15
CATSGDTVGRVPQHF
TGTGCCACCAGCGGTGACACAGTCGGTCGGGTGCCCCAGCATTTT
>many|NA|TRBJ1-5|TRBV5-1
CASSLAGNSNQPQHF
TGCGCCAGCAGCTTGGCGGGTAACAGCAATCAGCCCCAGCATTTT
>many|NA|TRBJ2-5|TRBV11-2
CASSLRVDGETQYF
TGTGCCAGCAGCCTAAGAGTGGATGGGGAGACCCAGTACTTC
>few|NA|TRBJ1-2|TRBV7-2
CASSPRTAGDYGYTF
TGTGCCAGCAGCCCAAGGACAGCCGGGGACTATGGCTACACCTTC
>many|TRBD2|TRBJ2-1|TRBV7-2
CASSLPTKGSSGRFGSHRYNEQFF
TGTGCCAGCAGCTTACCTACTAAGGGGTCTAGCGGGAGGTTTGGGTCCCATAGATACAATGAGCAGTTCTTC
>many|TRBD1|TRBJ1-2|TRBV15
CATSARQGSTYGYTF
TGTGCCACCAGCGCACGACAGGGATCCACCTATGGCTACACCTTC
>many|TRBD1|TRBJ1-4|TRBV6-6
CASSYTRQGTNEKLFF
TGTGCCAGCAGTTACACCCGACAGGGAACTAATGAAAAACTGTTTTTT
>many|NA|TRBJ1-3|TRBV4-3
CASSQEGGRNTIYF
TGCGCCAGCAGCCAAGAAGGGGGGAGAAACACCATATATTTT
>many|NA|TRBJ2-5|TRBV7-2
CASSFLGHETQYF
TGTGCCAGCAGCTTTTTGGGGCACGAGACCCAGTACTTC
>many|NA|TRBJ1-2|TRBV2
CASRGTAYGYTF
TGTGCCAGCAGGGGGACGGCATATGGCTACACCTTC